The 7 T cell receptor beta chains given below trace back to one sample, sequenced in a study of cytomegalovirus exposure and HLA in healthy donors. The primer mix had 60 Vbeta and 13 Jbeta primers. Profiling relied on immunoSEQ multiplex PCR, and the TCRdb table lists in-frame clones only, not all of them. The repertoire holds approximately 150,000 clones, with under 90% as singletons. Material for sequencing was PBMCs. The source of these receptors is a man aged 18 to 30 in good health and CMV-seronegative.

This clone was counted many times. The rearrangement uses TRBV6-1 and TRBJ2-7, with a tentative D call TRBD1 (5 bases). V was clipped by 4 bases and J by 7 bases, with 26 bases between them. Germline CDR1 MNHNS, CDR2 SASEGT. The CDR3 contains 17 residues. DNA for the CDR3: TGTGCCAGCAGTGGAACCGGATACAGGTTCCGCTCCGCGGAGCAGTACTTC. Amino acids: CASSGTGYRFRSAEQYF.

V gene TRBV5-1 combines with J gene TRBJ2-7, with 7 nucleotides matching TRBD1. With V trimmed by 3 bases and J by 1 base, 4 bases remained unmatched. CDR3 length: 14 residues. From germline, CDR1 is SGHRS and CDR2 YFSETQ. The CDR3 region is CASSSGQLSYEQYF. CDR3 sequence (DNA): TGCGCCAGCAGCTCGGGACAGCTTTCCTACGAGCAGTACTTC.

The chain has TRBV7-8 and TRBJ2-7, with a possible D match to TRBD1 (6 bases). This CDR3 contains 16 residues. Germline CDR1 is SGHVS and CDR2 is FQNEAQ. The V end was cut by 4 bases, the J end by 2 bases, with 18 bases between. CDR3 residues: CASSSRKPGQTYEQYF. The CDR3 DNA sequence: TGTGCCAGCAGCTCTAGAAAACCGGGACAAACCTACGAGCAGTACTTC.

V is TRBV7-3 and J is TRBJ2-7, with TRBD2 matching over 7 bases. Unmatched junction bases numbered 6, after V lost 0 bases and J lost 4 bases. The CDR3 has 15 amino acids. Germline CDR1 SGHTA, CDR2 FQGTGA. CDR3 in DNA: TGTGCCAGCAGCTTAACCGGCGGGGGTTATTACGAGCAGTACTTC. Residues: CASSLTGGGYYEQYF.

On this clone: Compared with germline, one end of the junction differs, possibly owing to a read error. This sequence joins TRBV7-9 and TRBJ1-1; D gene ambiguous. Germline V gene data show CDR1 as SEHNR and CDR2 as FQNEAQ (reference sequence). The CDR3 is 12 residues long. The CDR3 DNA follows: TGTTCCAGCAGCCCTACCTCCACTGAAGCTTTCTTT. This codes for CSSSPTSTEAFF.

The chain joins TRBV4-2 to TRBJ1-1, with D unresolved. This CDR3 is 15 amino acids long. Germline assignment: CDR1 LGHNA and CDR2 YNFKEQ. Trimming cost V 0 bases and J 1 base, with 9 bases left between them. CDR3 protein: CASSQEDNRNTEAFF. DNA for the CDR3: TGTGCCAGCAGCCAAGAAGACAATCGGAACACTGAAGCTTTCTTT.

This chain uses TRBV6-5 with TRBJ1-2, with 10 positions matching TRBD1. The CDR3 length is 13 residues. The germline gives CDR1 MNHEY, CDR2 SVGAGI. J gave up 6 bases and V 6 bases, and 4 bases lay outside the gene matches. The CDR3 DNA sequence: TGTGCCAGCAGCCGCGGGACAGGGGATGGCTACACCTTC. Its translation is CASSRGTGDGYTF.